This T cell receptor beta chain stems from a study of metastatic and nonmetastatic thyroid tumors. The overall study: Repertoires from malignant and benign thyroid patients were compared across blood and tumor or nodule tissue. Findings of the study overall: Significantly higher TCR beta diversity was reportedly seen in malignant thyroid tumors than benign nodules, in blood and tumor.

Prior to thyroid surgery, none of the patients had received any treatment. CDR1 and CDR2 (germline): LGHNA, YSLEER. Losses at the gene ends were 0 bases for V and 0 bases for J; bases not matched to a gene: 14. This CDR3 has 20 amino acids. Ten or more counts support this clone. Its antigen remains unidentified. In the original workflow: Across clinicopathological groups, CDR3 differences served as the basis for building a distant-metastasis classifier for papillary thyroid cancer. MiXCR reprocessed the PCR reads for TCRdb. The V and J calls reflect TCRdb's pipeline rather than the authors' work. The profile shows 91,000 or so clones, roughly 13% of them singletons.

This chain joins TRBV4-3 and TRBJ2-1, with 7 nucleotides matching TRBD2. Material for sequencing was blood. The sequence was collected from a female donor with papillary thyroid cancer or a benign thyroid nodule (not recorded which). Some clones in this sample may be carry-over from other donors' samples. The CDR3, as DNA: TGCGCCAGCAGCCAAGATGGGTCGACTAGCATGCTAAGCTCCTACAATGAGCAGTTCTTC. This translates into CASSQDGSTSMLSSYNEQFF.